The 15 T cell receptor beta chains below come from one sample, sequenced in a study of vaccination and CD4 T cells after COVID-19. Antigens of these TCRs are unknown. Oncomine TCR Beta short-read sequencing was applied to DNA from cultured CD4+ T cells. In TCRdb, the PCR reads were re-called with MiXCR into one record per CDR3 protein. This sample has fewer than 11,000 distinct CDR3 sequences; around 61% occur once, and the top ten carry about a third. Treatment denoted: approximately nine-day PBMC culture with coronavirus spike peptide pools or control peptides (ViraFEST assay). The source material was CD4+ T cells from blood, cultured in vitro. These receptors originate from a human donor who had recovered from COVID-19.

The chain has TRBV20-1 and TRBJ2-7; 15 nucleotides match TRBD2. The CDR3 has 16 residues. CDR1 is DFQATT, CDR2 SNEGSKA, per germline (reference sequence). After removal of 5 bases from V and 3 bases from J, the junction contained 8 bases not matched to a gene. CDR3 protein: CSAGSGTSGRSYEQYF. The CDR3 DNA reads TGCAGTGCTGGCTCGGGGACTAGCGGGAGGAGCTACGAGCAGTACTTC.

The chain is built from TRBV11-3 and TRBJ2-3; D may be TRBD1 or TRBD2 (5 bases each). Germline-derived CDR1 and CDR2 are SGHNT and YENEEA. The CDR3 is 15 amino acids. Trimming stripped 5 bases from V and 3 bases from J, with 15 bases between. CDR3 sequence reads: CASSARGVGTDTQYF. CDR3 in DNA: TGTGCCAGCAGCGCACGAGGGGTAGGGACAGATACGCAGTATTTT.

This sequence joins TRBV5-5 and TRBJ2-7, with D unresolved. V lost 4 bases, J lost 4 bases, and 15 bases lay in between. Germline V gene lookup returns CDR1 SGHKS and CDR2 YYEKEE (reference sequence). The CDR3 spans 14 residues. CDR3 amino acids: CASSPLVTPYEQYF. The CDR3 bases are TGTGCCAGCAGCCCGCTCGTGACACCTTACGAGCAGTACTTC.

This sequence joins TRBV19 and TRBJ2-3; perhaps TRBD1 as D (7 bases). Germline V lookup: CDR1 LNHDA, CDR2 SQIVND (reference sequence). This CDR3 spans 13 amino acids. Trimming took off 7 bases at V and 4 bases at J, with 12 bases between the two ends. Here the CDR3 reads CASKEGAADTQYF. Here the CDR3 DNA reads TGTGCCAGTAAGGAGGGGGCCGCAGATACGCAGTATTTT.

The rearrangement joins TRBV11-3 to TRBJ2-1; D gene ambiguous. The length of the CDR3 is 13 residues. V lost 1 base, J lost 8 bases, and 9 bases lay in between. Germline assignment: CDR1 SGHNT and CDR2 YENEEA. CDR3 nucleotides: TGTGCCAGCAGCTTAGTGCCCCTCGATGAGCAGTTCTTC. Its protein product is CASSLVPLDEQFF.

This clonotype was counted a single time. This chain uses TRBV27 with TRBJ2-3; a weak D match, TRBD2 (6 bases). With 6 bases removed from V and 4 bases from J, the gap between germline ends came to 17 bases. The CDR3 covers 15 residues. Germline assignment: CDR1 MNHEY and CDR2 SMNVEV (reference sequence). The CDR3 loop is CASSPAGLLADTQYF. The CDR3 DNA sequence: TGTGCCAGCAGCCCGGCGGGATTGCTAGCAGATACGCAGTATTTT.

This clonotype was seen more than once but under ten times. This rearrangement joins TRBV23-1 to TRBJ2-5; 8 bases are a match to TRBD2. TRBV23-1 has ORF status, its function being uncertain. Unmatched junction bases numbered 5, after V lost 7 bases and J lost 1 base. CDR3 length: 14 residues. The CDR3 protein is CASTELAAQETQYF. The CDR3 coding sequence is TGCGCCAGCACCGAACTAGCGGCCCAAGAGACCCAGTACTTC.

CDR3 DNA: TGCGCCAGCAGCCTCGAATTGGGGGGTAGCACAGATACGCAGTATTTT. It translates to CASSLELGGSTDTQYF. This rearrangement joins TRBV5-1 to TRBJ2-3, with D possibly TRBD2 on 6 matching bases. The CDR3 is 16 residues long. Germline CDR1 is SGHRS and CDR2 is YFSETQ. V lost 4 bases and J lost 0, with 15 bases in between.

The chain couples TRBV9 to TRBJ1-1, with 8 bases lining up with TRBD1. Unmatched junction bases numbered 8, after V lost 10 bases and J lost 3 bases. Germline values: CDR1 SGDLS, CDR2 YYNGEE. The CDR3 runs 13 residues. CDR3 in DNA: TGTGCCTCCGGGACAGGCTTCGACACTGAAGCTTTCTTT. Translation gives CASGTGFDTEAFF.

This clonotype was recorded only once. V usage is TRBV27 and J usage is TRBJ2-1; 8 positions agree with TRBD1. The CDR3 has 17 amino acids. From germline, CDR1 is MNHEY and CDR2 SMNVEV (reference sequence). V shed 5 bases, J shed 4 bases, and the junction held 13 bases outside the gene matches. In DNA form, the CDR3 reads TGTGCCAGCAGTAAGGACAGGGTGGAGCGGAGTTACAATGAGCAGTTCTTC. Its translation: CASSKDRVERSYNEQFF.

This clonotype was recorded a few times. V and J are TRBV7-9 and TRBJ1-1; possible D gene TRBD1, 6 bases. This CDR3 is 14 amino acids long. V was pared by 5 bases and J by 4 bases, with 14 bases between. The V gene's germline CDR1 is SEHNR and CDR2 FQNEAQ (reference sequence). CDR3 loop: CASSLEGGGTEAFF. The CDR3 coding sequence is TGTGCCAGCAGCCTCGAGGGAGGGGGCACTGAAGCTTTCTTT.

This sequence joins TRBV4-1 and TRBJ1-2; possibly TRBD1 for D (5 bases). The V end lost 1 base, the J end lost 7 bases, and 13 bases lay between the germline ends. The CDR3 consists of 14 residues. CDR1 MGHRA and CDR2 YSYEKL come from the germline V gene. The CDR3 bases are TGCGCCAGCAGCCAAGCGGGCAGGGTGACTGGCTACACCTTC. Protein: CASSQAGRVTGYTF.

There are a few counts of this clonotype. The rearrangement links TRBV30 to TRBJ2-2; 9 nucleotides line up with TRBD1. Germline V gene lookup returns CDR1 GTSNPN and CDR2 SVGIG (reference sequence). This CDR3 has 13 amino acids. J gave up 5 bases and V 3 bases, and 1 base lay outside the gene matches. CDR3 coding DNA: TGTGCCTGGAGGGGACAGGGTACCGGGGAGCTGTTTTTT. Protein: CAWRGQGTGELFF.

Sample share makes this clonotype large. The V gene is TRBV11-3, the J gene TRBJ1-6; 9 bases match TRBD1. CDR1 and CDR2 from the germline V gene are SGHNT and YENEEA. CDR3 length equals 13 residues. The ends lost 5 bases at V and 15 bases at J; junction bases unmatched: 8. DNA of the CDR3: TGTGCCAGCAGCCCTCAACAGGGGGCTGGCCTCCACTTT. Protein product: CASSPQQGAGLHF.

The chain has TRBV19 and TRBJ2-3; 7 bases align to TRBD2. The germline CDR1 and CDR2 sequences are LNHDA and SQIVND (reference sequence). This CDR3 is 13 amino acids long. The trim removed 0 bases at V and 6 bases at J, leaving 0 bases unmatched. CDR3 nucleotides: TGTGCCAGTAGTATAGAGCGGGGGGATACGCAGTATTTT. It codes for CASSIERGDTQYF.